This TCR beta chain was sequenced in a study of cytomegalovirus exposure and HLA in healthy donors. PCR employed 60 Vbeta and 13 Jbeta primers. Sequencing was performed with immunoSEQ multiplex PCR; in TCRdb, only in-frame clones are kept and a portion is missing. Among about 200,000 clones listed, 82% were seen once. Germline V gene lookup returns CDR1 LNHDA and CDR2 SQIVND (reference sequence). The CDR3 length is 13 residues. V lost 7 bases to trimming and J lost 8 bases, with 17 bases between them. Material for sequencing was PBMCs. The chain is built from TRBV19 and TRBJ1-2; possible D gene TRBD1, 5 bases. The origin of this receptor is a woman in her thirties or forties in good health and CMV-seronegative. As DNA, the CDR3 is TGTGCCAGTACCCCAGGGCCCCACGGAGGCTACACCTTC. This sequence encodes CASTPGPHGGYTF. Together with reference TRBV19 and TRBJ1-2, the CDR3 gives the full variable domain: DGGITQSPKYLFRKEGQNVTLSCEQNLNHDAMYWYRQDPGQGLRLIYYSQIVNDFQKGDIAEGYSVSREKKESFPLTVTSAQKNPTAFYLCASTPGPHGGYTFGSGTRLTVV.